This T cell receptor beta chain was sequenced during a study of T cell responses to AZD1222 COVID-19 vaccine. CDR3 size: 18 residues. Germline CDR1 SGDLS, CDR2 YYNGEE. The J segment lost 0 bases and the V segment lost 1 base, leaving 4 bases of the junction unmatched. Sequencing used immunoSEQ multiplex PCR; TCRdb keeps in-frame clones, though not all of them. The table lists 150,000 or so clones, roughly nine tenths of them singletons, with 1.5% to 2% in the top ten. Turning to this clone: Its cognate antigen is unknown.

Whole-study results and caveats: Spike regions recognized by vaccine-associated CD4 TCRs spanned the protein, led by 160-218 and 743-854. As reported, nearly half of all spike-specific TCRs target variant regions that are unmutated.

The receptor was isolated from an adult in good health. Here the sequenced sample was peripheral blood, taken on day 0 of AZD1222 vaccination. The chain is built from TRBV9 and TRBJ2-2, with 12 bases matching TRBD2. Here the CDR3 reads CASSVPLAGGTNTGELFF. CDR3 nucleotides: TGTGCCAGCAGCGTACCTCTAGCGGGAGGGACGAACACCGGGGAGCTGTTTTTT.